This T cell receptor (beta chain) was profiled in a study of T-cell memory formation after mild COVID-19. The overall study: TCR clusters showed largely donor specificity. Study-wide points: The second-wave clones peaking on day 37 were not confirmed as SARS-CoV-2-specific. Shrinking CD4+ clones were chiefly CM and EM; CD8+ ones were chiefly EMRA. Some clones that responded turned up in pre-infection memory, which suggests that cross-reactive memory joined in.

MiXCR, applied by TCRdb to the 5' RACE reads, yields one record per CDR3 protein. The sample has about 310,000 distinct CDR3 sequences; 15% are singletons. CDR3 size: 17 residues. Trimming cost V 0 bases and J 1 base, with 11 bases left between them. Germline V CDR1 and CDR2: SGHRS, YFSETQ. With respect to this clonotype: Its antigen is unidentified.

The sequence was obtained from a man younger than 35 who had mild COVID-19 (a few samples of this study predate the infection). Cell type and time point are not known. This chain connects TRBV5-1 to TRBJ1-6; weak D call: TRBD1 (6 bases). The sequenced material came from PBMCs or a T cell subset sorted from them (not recorded which). The CDR3 spells CASSLGQAKSYNSPLHF. The DNA for the CDR3 is TGCGCCAGCAGCTTGGGACAGGCTAAGTCCTATAATTCACCCCTCCACTTT.